These 19 T cell receptor beta chains came from one sample sequenced in a study of monozygotic twins with inflammatory bowel disease. After re-calling the 5' RACE reads, TCRdb lists one entry per CDR3 protein, DNA absent. Seen in this sample are approximately 390,000 distinct CDR3 sequences; the ten most common clones hold approximately 2.3%. The sequencing input was blood. The receptors come from a human donor with ulcerative colitis or Crohn's disease, or a healthy co-twin of an affected twin (not recorded which).

The chain couples TRBV20-1 to TRBJ2-1; TCRdb's D gene call, TRBD1, goes unchecked for lack of DNA. Germline-derived CDR1 and CDR2 are DFQATT and SNEGSKA (reference sequence). The CDR3 has 15 residues. CDR3 sequence reads: CSANAGTGAFNEQFF.

CDR3 protein: CASSRPSEQYF. This sequence joins TRBV6-2 or TRBV6-3 and TRBJ2-7. Germline V gene lookup returns CDR1 MNHEY and CDR2 SVGEGT. The CDR3 runs 11 residues.

V gene TRBV2 combines with J gene TRBJ2-7. The germline V gene has CDR1 SNHLY and CDR2 FYNNEI. The CDR3 has 14 residues. This chain's CDR3 is CASSKMAVGYEQYF.

This chain joins TRBV5-1 and TRBJ2-1; TCRdb outputs TRBD1, but without DNA this stays unchecked. This CDR3 has 15 residues. CDR1 SGHRS and CDR2 YFSETQ come from the germline V gene. CDR3 region: CASSVTGTDYNEQFF.

The chain couples TRBV5-1 to TRBJ2-6; TCRdb's D call of TRBD1 is untestable without DNA. Germline V gene data show CDR1 as SGHRS and CDR2 as YFSETQ. This CDR3 has 18 residues. The CDR3 loop is CASSPRGQTPSGANVLTF.

The V gene is TRBV18, the J gene TRBJ1-4; the D call from TCRdb, TRBD1, cannot be confirmed without DNA. There are 14 residues in the CDR3. CDR1 KGHSH and CDR2 LQKENI come from the germline V gene. CDR3 in amino acids: CASSRAQDREKLFF.

The J gene is TRBJ2-5, the V gene TRBV9; with no DNA, the TCRdb D assignment of TRBD1 cannot be verified. Germline V lookup: CDR1 SGDLS, CDR2 YYNGEE. The length of the CDR3 is 16 residues. The CDR3 sequence: CASSPIPSRGAETQYF.

This chain connects TRBV20-1 to TRBJ2-7; there is no DNA to check the TCRdb D call of TRBD1. CDR1 and CDR2 from the germline V gene are DFQATT and SNEGSKA (reference sequence). The CDR3 length is 15 residues. The CDR3 region is CSARGYRDELYEQYF.

The chain uses TRBV28 and TRBJ1-1; TCRdb calls TRBD1, which cannot be checked without DNA. The CDR3 has 16 amino acids. Germline lookup yields CDR1 MDHEN and CDR2 SYDVKM. The CDR3 loop reads CASSRPRGVQNTEAFF. Full variable domain (rest looked up from reference TRBV28 and TRBJ1-1): DVKVTQSSRYLVKRTGEKVFLECVQDMDHENMFWYRQDPGLGLRLIYFSYDVKMKEKGDIPEGYSVSREKKERFSLILESASTNQTSMYLCASSRPRGVQNTEAFFGQGTRLTVV.

The rearrangement uses TRBV7-2 and TRBJ1-2. The CDR3 runs 16 residues. Germline-derived CDR1 and CDR2 are SGHTA and FQGNSA. CDR3 loop: CASSLVTGRDNYGYTF.

V gene TRBV20-1 combines with J gene TRBJ1-5; with no DNA, the TCRdb D assignment of TRBD1 cannot be verified. The germline V gene has CDR1 DFQATT and CDR2 SNEGSKA (reference sequence). The CDR3 has 15 amino acids. CDR3 region: CSVGPLGRDNQPQHF.

The CDR3 sequence: CSATDRDGGPQHF. The chain carries TRBV20-1 and TRBJ1-5; TCRdb picks TRBD1, but there is no DNA to check that call. This CDR3 is built from 13 residues. Germline V gene lookup returns CDR1 DFQATT and CDR2 SNEGSKA (reference sequence).

The chain recombines TRBV27 with TRBJ2-3; TCRdb lists TRBD2, though no DNA is available to test this call. Germline CDR1 MNHEY, CDR2 SMNVEV (reference sequence). The CDR3 contains 16 residues. The CDR3 sequence is CASSSQAGGPADTQYF.

CDR3 loop: CASSLAPGLYQPQHF. V gene TRBV5-1 combines with J gene TRBJ1-5. The germline gives CDR1 SGHRS, CDR2 YFSETQ. The CDR3 extends over 15 amino acids.

This rearrangement joins TRBV7-2 to TRBJ2-1; TCRdb names TRBD1, which stays unverified in the absence of DNA. Germline V lookup: CDR1 SGHTA, CDR2 FQGNSA. This CDR3 comprises 16 residues. CDR3 sequence: CASSLSAVASYNEQFF.

This chain links TRBV20-1 with TRBJ2-2; TCRdb selects TRBD2, and the lack of DNA leaves this call unchecked. The CDR3 has 14 residues. CDR1 and CDR2 (germline): DFQATT, SNEGSKA (reference sequence). CDR3 region: CSAYSGRTTGELFF.

The genes are TRBV14 and TRBJ2-1; the D call of TRBD2 rests on TCRdb alone, since no DNA is present to check it. The CDR3 is 15 amino acids. In germline, CDR1 is SGHDN, CDR2 FVKESK. This CDR3 reads CASSQAGGVLNEQFF. The full variable domain, with the rest looked up from reference TRBV14 and TRBJ2-1, is EAGVTQFPSHSVIEKGQTVTLRCDPISGHDNLYWYRRVMGKEIKFLLHFVKESKQDESGMPNNRFLAERTGGTYSTLKVQPAELEDSGVYFCASSQAGGVLNEQFFGPGTRLTVL.

The rearrangement links TRBV15 to TRBJ2-1. Per the germline V gene, CDR1 is LNHNV and CDR2 is YYDKDF (reference sequence). This CDR3 comprises 15 residues. The CDR3: CATSSSPDSYNEQFF.

The chain employs TRBV6-5 and TRBJ2-4; TCRdb outputs TRBD1, but without DNA this stays unchecked. Germline V CDR1 and CDR2: MNHEY, SVGAGI. This CDR3 contains 13 residues. The CDR3 reads CASMGPTGDIQYF.